Listed below are T cell receptor beta chains from one sample, sequenced in a study of blood T cell repertoires in COVID-19. Method: immunoSEQ multiplex PCR; TCRdb's copy keeps in-frame clones and lacks some. The table records fewer than 200,000 clones, roughly 87% of them present only once. Input material: peripheral blood. Every receptor here comes from a woman aged 45-65 years with acute or convalescent COVID-19. Each CDR3 is given without its conserved first and last residue. Each record gives: V gene, J gene, clone size, CDR3 protein. Only part of the rows carry a size: once, few, many, or a class if the clone is expanded.

>TRBV6-5|TRBJ2-1|NA
ASSYAGVEYNEQF
>TRBV19|TRBJ2-7|NA
ASRDGSSGSHEQY
>TRBV10-1|TRBJ1-1|NA
ASSERQGAVAEAF
>TRBV7-6|TRBJ1-2|NA
ASSLEPSAGYGYT
>TRBV7-8|TRBJ1-1|NA
ASSPRSGFGTEAF
>TRBV29-1|TRBJ1-4|NA
SFLVGEKLF
>TRBV6-1|TRBJ2-5|NA
ASSELAGGQETQY
>TRBV7-9|TRBJ1-1|NA
ASTSTGENTEAF
>TRBV9|TRBJ1-2|NA
ASTRSWDRENYGYT
>TRBV2|TRBJ1-2|NA
ASTSLGGGQGADYT
>TRBV18|TRBJ1-2|NA
ASSPEAGNYGYT
>TRBV6-4|TRBJ1-2|NA
ASSDSGHFGYT
>TRBV23-1|TRBJ1-1|NA
ASSQSNQGVSITEAF
>TRBV24-1|TRBJ1-2|NA
ATSDNTGIYGYT
>TRBV4-2|TRBJ2-3|once
ASSQDGLAGGTDTQY
>TRBV7-6|TRBJ2-3|NA
ASSRESSTDTQY
>TRBV7-9|TRBJ2-1|NA
ASSLGTSGGADEQF
>TRBV10-3|TRBJ1-6|NA
AISQGTYNSPLH
>TRBV4-1|TRBJ2-5|NA
ASSFRGAEETQY
>TRBV18|TRBJ2-1|NA
ASSPERDPYNEQF
>TRBV9|TRBJ2-1|NA
ASSVGLWLAGALSPGGEQF
>TRBV10-3|TRBJ1-2|NA
AIGLGQYGYT
>TRBV6-6|TRBJ2-3|NA
ASSYPPSGGTDTQY
>TRBV10-3|TRBJ1-2|NA
AIESSHGSYGYT
>TRBV5-1|TRBJ1-6|NA
ASSFGSPGSPLH
>TRBV19|TRBJ1-3|NA
ASSRKVGLISGNTIY
>TRBV30|TRBJ1-1|NA
AWGGRINTEAF
>TRBV2|TRBJ2-5|once
ASSEGGTQY
>TRBV5-4|TRBJ1-4|NA
ASSPGSTTNEKLF
>TRBV27|TRBJ2-7|NA
ASSRADRGGNEQY
>TRBV29-1|TRBJ2-6|NA
SVTPGSGANVLT
>TRBV7-2|TRBJ1-2|few
ASSLGAAGGYYGYT
>TRBV30|TRBJ1-1|NA
AWQGQGRGATEAF
>TRBV7-2|TRBJ1-6|once
ASSLATGGLTPLH
>TRBV11-2|TRBJ1-3|NA
ASSTGTGSSGNTIY
>TRBV7-8|TRBJ1-5|NA
ASSLERGSNQPQH
>TRBV12-3/TRBV12-4|TRBJ1-5|NA
ASSLKEEQPQH
>TRBV30|TRBJ1-1|NA
AWSLQGNAEAF
>TRBV27|TRBJ2-1|NA
ASSFGRGSYNEQF
>TRBV5-1|TRBJ2-1|NA
ASSLVLGGNEQF
>TRBV30|TRBJ1-6|NA
AGQVGGAGSPLH
>TRBV6-5|TRBJ2-2|many
ASRQAPTGELF